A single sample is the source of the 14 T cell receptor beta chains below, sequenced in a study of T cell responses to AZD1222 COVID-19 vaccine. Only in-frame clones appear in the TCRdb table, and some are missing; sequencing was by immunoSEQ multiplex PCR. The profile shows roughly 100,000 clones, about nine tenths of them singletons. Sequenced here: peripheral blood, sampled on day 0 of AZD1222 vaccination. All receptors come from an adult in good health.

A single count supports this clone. For the CDR3, the DNA is TGTGCCAGCAGCCAAGATTGGTTAGCGGGGGGGGTCAATGAGCAGTTCTTC. Its translation is CASSQDWLAGGVNEQFF. This chain links TRBV3-1 (or the pseudogene TRBV3-2) with TRBJ2-1; TRBD2 agrees at 11 bases. V gave up 0 bases and J gave up 6 bases; unmatched junction bases: 7. Germline values: CDR1 LGHDT, CDR2 YNNKEL (reference sequence). The CDR3 has 17 residues.

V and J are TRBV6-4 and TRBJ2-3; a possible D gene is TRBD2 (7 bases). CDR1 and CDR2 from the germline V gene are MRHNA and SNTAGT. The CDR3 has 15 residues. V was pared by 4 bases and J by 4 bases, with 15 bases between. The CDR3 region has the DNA TGTGCCAGCAGTGCAGAAGGGGGGGAGTCAGATACGCAGTATTTT. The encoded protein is CASSAEGGESDTQYF.

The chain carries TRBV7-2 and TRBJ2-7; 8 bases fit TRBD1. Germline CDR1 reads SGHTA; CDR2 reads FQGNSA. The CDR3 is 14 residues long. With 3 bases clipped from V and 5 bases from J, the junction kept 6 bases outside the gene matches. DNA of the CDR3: TGTGCCAGCAGCTTTCGGACAGGGTCGAACGAGCAGTACTTC. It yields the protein CASSFRTGSNEQYF.

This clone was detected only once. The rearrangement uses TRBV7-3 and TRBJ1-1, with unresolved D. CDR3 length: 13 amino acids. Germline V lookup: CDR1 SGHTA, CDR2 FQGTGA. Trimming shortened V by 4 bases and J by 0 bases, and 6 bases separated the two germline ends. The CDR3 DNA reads TGTGCCAGCAGCTCAACAATGAACACTGAAGCTTTCTTT. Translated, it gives CASSSTMNTEAFF.

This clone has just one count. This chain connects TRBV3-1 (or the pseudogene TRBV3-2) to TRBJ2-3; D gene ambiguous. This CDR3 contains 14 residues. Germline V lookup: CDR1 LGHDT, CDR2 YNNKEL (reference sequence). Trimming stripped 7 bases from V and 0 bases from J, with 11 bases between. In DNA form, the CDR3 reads TGTGCCAGCACCCCGGCAGTGAGCACAGATACGCAGTATTTT. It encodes CASTPAVSTDTQYF.

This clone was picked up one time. CDR3: CASSYSREYNSPLHF. The CDR3 DNA reads TGTGCCAGCAGTTACTCCAGGGAATATAATTCACCCCTCCACTTT. V and J are TRBV6-5 and TRBJ1-6, with D perhaps TRBD1 (5 bases). The germline gives CDR1 MNHEY, CDR2 SVGAGI. This CDR3 spans 15 amino acids. Between the trimmed V and J ends, which lost 0 bases and 4 bases, there was a span of 7 bases.

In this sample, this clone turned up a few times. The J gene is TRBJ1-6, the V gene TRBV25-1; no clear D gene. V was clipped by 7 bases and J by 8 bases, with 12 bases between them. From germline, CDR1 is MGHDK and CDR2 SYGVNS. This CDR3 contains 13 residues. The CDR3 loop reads CASTGNLDSPLHF. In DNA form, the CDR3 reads TGTGCCAGCACGGGGAACCTGGATTCACCCCTCCACTTT.

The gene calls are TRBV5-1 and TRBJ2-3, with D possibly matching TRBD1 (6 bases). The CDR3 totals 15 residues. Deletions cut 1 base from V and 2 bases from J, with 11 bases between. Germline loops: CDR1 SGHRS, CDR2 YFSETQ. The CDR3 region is CASSLIGQITDTQYF. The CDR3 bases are TGCGCCAGCAGCTTGATTGGACAGATCACAGATACGCAGTATTTT. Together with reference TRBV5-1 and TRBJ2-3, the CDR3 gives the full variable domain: KAGVTQTPRYLIKTRGQQVTLSCSPISGHRSVSWYQQTPGQGLQFLFEYFSETQRNKGNFPGRFSGRQFSNSRSEMNVSTLELGDSALYLCASSLIGQITDTQYFGPGTRLTVL.

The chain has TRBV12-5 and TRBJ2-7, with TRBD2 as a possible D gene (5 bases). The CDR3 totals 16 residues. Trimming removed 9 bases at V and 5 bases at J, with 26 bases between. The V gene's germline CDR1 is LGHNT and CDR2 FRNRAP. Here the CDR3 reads CARTVESGTPTDEQYF. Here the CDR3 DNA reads TGTGCTAGAACAGTTGAAAGCGGCACCCCTACAGACGAGCAGTACTTC.

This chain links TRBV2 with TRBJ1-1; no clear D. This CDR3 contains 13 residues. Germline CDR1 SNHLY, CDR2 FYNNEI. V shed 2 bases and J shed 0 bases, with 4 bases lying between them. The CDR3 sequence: CASSESVNTEAFF. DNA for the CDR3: TGTGCCAGCAGTGAATCCGTGAACACTGAAGCTTTCTTT. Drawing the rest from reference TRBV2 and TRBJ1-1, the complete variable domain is EPEVTQTPSHQVTQMGQEVILRCVPISNHLYFYWYRQILGQKVEFLVSFYNNEISEKSEIFDDQFSVERPDGSNFTLKIRSTKLEDSAMYFCASSESVNTEAFFGQGTRLTVV.

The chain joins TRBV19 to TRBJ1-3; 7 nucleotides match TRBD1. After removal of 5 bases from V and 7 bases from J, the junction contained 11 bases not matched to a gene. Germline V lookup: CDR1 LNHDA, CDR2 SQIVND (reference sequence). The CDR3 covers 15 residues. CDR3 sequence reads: CASSPFYRGENTIYF. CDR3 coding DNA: TGTGCCAGTAGTCCCTTCTACAGGGGAGAGAACACCATATATTTT. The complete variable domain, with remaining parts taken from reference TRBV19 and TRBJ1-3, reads DGGITQSPKYLFRKEGQNVTLSCEQNLNHDAMYWYRQDPGQGLRLIYYSQIVNDFQKGDIAEGYSVSREKKESFPLTVTSAQKNPTAFYLCASSPFYRGENTIYFGEGSWLTVV.

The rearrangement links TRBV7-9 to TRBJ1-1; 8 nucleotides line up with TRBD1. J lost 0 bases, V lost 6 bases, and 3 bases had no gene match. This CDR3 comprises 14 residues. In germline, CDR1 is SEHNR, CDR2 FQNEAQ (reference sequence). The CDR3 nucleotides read TGTGCCAGCAGAACGGACAGGGTGAACACTGAAGCTTTCTTT. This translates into CASRTDRVNTEAFF.

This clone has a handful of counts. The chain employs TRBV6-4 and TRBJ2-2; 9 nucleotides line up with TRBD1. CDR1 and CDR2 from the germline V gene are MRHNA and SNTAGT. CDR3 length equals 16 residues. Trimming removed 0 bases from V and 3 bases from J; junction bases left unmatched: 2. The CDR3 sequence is CASSDSRTGDTGELFF. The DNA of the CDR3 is TGTGCCAGCAGTGACTCTAGGACAGGGGACACCGGGGAGCTGTTTTTT.

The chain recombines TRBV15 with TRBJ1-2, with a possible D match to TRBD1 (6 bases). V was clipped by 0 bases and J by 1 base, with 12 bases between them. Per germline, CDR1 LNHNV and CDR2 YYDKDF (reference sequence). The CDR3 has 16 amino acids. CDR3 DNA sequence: TGTGCCACCAGCAGAGAAAGTTTCAGGGGTAACTATGGCTACACCTTC. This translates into CATSRESFRGNYGYTF. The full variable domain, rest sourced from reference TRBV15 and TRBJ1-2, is DAMVIQNPRYQVTQFGKPVTLSCSQTLNHNVMYWYQQKSSQAPKLLFHYYDKDFNNEADTPDNFQSRRPNTSFCFLDIRSPGLGDTAMYLCATSRESFRGNYGYTFGSGTRLTVV.